This T cell receptor (beta chain) is drawn from a study of T cells in Graves' hyperthyroidism and ophthalmopathy. Study findings and constraints: Most thyroid clonotypes expanded above 0.001 were also detected in blood. By a 13 V-J model, ophthalmopathy was set apart from stable hyperthyroidism.

Regarding this clonotype: The antigen is undetermined.

It was considered stable Graves' hyperthyroidism when ophthalmopathy did not progress within 18 months. Investigators excluded patients with uncontrolled infection, other autoimmune disease, pregnancy or lactation. This CDR3 has 11 amino acids. V dropped 10 bases and J dropped 2 bases, with 8 bases sitting between them. Per the germline V gene, CDR1 is MDHEN and CDR2 is SYDVKM. The CDR3 regions of TCR beta were amplified from RNA transcripts. A set of HTBI primers served as the primers for a first-round RT-PCR of the TCR CDR3. Using its own MiXCR run on the multiplex PCR reads, TCRdb lists one record per CDR3 protein. The sample yields around 690,000 distinct CDR3 sequences, around a sixth seen once.

The chain has TRBV28 and TRBJ1-2, with D unresolved. Sequences were obtained from blood. This TCR was recovered from a man aged 45-65 years with Graves' hyperthyroidism. The CDR3 DNA is TGTGCCACTCAGAAAAACTATGGCTACACCTTC. This sequence encodes CATQKNYGYTF.